This T cell receptor beta chain comes out of a study of radiation and T cells in renal cell carcinoma. General study findings and limits: Only small tumor regions of 0.8 to 1 g were sampled.

For this clone: Its matching antigen is unknown.

As for treatment: 15 Gy SBRT to primary tumor, nephrectomy 4 weeks later. The tumor was a clear cell renal cell carcinoma. Sequencing used immunoSEQ multiplex PCR; TCRdb keeps in-frame clones, though not all of them. The table includes just over 15,000 clones, under 70% detected once. The CDR3 length is 15 residues. The V end was cut by 3 bases, the J end by 0 bases, with 10 bases between. CDR1 is SGDLS and CDR2 is YYNGEE in the germline V gene. V gene TRBV9 combines with J gene TRBJ2-1; possible D gene TRBD2, 5 bases. The source is a woman in her 70s with renal cell carcinoma. The material was tumor tissue, obtained from a patient whose treatment included radiotherapy and nephrectomy. The CDR3 coding sequence is TGTGCCAGCAGCGCCGACGGAGGCTCCTACAATGAGCAGTTCTTC. Encoded protein: CASSADGGSYNEQFF.